The clone carrying this TCR beta chain was found a few times. The antigen is unknown. The data derive from a study of cytomegalovirus exposure and HLA in healthy donors. Findings and limits, study-wide: In a later analysis, TCR beta V- and J-gene trimming was associated with a missense DCLRE1C variant.

With 60 Vbeta and 13 Jbeta primers, the PCR was carried out. The data were produced by immunoSEQ multiplex PCR, yet TCRdb's version contains in-frame clones alone and is incomplete. The sample shows 150,000 to 200,000 clones, more than 70% of them seen only once. CDR1 and CDR2 (germline): SGHTA, FQGTGA. The CDR3 is made up of 15 amino acids. V lost 7 bases and J 0 bases, leaving 10 bases between the germline ends. This sequence joins TRBV7-3 and TRBJ2-6; TRBD1 might be the D (6 bases). Material: PBMCs. The sequence derives from a man aged 18 to 29 in good health and CMV-seropositive. The CDR3 sequence: CASTRGFSGANVLTF. The DNA for the CDR3 is TGTGCCAGCACGAGGGGGTTCTCTGGGGCCAACGTCCTGACTTTC.